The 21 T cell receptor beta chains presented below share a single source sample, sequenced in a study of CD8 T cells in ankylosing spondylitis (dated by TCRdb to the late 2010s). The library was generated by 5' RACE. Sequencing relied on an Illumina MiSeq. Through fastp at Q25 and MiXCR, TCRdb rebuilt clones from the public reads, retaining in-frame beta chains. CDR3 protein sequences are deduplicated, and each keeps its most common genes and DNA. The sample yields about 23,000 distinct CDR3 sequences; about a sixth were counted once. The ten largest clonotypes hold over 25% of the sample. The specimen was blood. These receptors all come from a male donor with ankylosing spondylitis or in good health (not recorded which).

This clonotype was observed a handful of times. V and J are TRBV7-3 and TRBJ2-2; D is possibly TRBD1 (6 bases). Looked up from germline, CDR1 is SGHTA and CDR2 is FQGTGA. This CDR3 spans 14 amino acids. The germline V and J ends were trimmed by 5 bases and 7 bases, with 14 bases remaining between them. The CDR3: CASSAANRDGELFF. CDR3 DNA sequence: TGTGCCAGCAGCGCAGCGAACAGGGACGGGGAGCTGTTTTTT.

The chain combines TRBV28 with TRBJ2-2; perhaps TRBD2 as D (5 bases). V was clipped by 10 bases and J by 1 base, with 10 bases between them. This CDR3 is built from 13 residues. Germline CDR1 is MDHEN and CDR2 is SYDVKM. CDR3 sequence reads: CAIERLNTGELFF. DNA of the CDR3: TGTGCCATCGAGCGGCTGAACACCGGGGAGCTGTTTTTT.

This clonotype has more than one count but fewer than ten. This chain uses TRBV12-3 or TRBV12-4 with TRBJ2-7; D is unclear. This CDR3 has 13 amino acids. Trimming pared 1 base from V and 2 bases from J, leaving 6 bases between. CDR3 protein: CASSLVATYEQYF. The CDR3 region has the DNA TGTGCCAGCAGTTTAGTTGCTACCTACGAGCAGTACTTC.

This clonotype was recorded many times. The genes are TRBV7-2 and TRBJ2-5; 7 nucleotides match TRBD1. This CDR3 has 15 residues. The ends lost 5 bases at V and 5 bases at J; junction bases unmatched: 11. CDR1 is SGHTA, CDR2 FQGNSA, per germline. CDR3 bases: TGTGCCAGCAGCGGATTCAGGGGGTTGCAGGAGACCCAGTACTTC. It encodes CASSGFRGLQETQYF.

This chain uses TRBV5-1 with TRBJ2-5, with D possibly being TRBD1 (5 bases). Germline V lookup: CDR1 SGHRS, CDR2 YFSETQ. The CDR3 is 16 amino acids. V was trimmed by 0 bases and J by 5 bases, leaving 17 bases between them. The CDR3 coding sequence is TGCGCCAGCAGCTTGGTCCCGGACACCTTTGGGGAGACCCAGTACTTC. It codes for CASSLVPDTFGETQYF.

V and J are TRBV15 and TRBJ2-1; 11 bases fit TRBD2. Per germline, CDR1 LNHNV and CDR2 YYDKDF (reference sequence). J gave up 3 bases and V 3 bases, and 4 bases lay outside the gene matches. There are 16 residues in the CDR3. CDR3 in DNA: TGTGCCACCAGCAGGGAACTAGCGGGGGACTACAATGAGCAGTTCTTC. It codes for CATSRELAGDYNEQFF.

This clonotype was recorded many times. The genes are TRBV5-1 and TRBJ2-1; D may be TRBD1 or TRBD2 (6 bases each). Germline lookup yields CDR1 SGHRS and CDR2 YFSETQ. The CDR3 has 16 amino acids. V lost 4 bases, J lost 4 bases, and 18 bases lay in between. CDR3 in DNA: TGCGCCAGCAGCCCCGCTGCCGCGGGGACATACAATGAGCAGTTCTTC. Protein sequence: CASSPAAAGTYNEQFF.

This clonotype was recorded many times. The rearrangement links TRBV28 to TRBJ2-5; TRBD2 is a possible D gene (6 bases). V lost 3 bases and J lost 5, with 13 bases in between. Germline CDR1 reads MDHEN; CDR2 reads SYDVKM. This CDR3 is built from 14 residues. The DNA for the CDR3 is TGTGCCAGCAGTTTCGGAGGGCATGGGGAGACCCAGTACTTC. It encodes CASSFGGHGETQYF.

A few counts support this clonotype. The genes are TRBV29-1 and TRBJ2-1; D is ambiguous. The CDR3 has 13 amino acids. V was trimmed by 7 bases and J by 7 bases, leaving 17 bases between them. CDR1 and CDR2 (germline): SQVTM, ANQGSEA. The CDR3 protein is CSGGDGRLNEQFF. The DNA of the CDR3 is TGCAGCGGTGGAGACGGTCGTCTTAATGAGCAGTTCTTC.

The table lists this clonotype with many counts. CDR3 protein: CASSLSRGTGELFF. The CDR3, as DNA: TGTGCCAGCAGCTTAAGTCGAGGCACCGGGGAGCTGTTTTTT. The gene calls are TRBV7-3 and TRBJ2-2, with no clear D. The CDR3 runs to 14 residues. Germline V gene data show CDR1 as SGHTA and CDR2 as FQGTGA. Deletions cut 1 base from V and 4 bases from J, with 7 bases between.

CDR3 nucleotides: TGTGCCAGCAGTTACTCGGAGGGGGCGGATGAAAAACTGTTTTTT. Its translation is CASSYSEGADEKLFF. The chain joins TRBV6-5 to TRBJ1-4; 7 bases align to TRBD1. V trimming: 0 bases; J trimming: 6 bases; junction bases outside the gene matches: 4. The CDR3 has 15 residues. CDR1 and CDR2 (germline): MNHEY, SVGAGI.

This CDR3 is CASRDSAYEQYF. CDR3 DNA sequence: TGTGCCAGCCGGGACAGCGCCTACGAGCAGTACTTC. The chain combines TRBV2 with TRBJ2-7; TRBD1 aligns across 7 bases. Germline V gene data show CDR1 as SNHLY and CDR2 as FYNNEI. With V trimmed by 8 bases and J by 2 bases, 3 bases remained unmatched. The CDR3 is 12 residues long.

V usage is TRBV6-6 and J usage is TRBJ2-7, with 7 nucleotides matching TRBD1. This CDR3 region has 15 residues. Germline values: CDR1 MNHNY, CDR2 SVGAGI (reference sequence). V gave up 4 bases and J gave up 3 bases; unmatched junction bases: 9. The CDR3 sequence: CASSSPPGQIYEQYF. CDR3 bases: TGTGCCAGCAGTTCGCCCCCGGGACAGATCTACGAGCAGTACTTC.

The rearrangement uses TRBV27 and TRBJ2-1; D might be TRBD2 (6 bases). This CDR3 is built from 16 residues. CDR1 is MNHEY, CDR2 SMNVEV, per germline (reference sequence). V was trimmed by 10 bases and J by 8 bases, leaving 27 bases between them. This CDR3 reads CATKSPREFKSDEQFF. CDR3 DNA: TGTGCCACCAAAAGTCCACGGGAGTTTAAATCGGATGAGCAGTTCTTC.

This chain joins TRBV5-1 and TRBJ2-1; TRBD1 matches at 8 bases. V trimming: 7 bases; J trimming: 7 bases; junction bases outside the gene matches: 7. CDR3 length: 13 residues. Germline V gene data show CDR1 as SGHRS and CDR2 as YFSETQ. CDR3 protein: CASRTGNGNEQFF. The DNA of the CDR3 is TGCGCCAGCCGGACAGGGAATGGGAATGAGCAGTTCTTC.

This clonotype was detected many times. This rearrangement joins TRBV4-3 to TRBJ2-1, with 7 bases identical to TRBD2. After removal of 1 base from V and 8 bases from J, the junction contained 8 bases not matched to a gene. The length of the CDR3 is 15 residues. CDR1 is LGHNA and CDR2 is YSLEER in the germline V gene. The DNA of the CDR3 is TGCGCCAGCAGCCAAGTAGGCACGGGGAGGGATGAGCAGTTCTTC. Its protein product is CASSQVGTGRDEQFF.

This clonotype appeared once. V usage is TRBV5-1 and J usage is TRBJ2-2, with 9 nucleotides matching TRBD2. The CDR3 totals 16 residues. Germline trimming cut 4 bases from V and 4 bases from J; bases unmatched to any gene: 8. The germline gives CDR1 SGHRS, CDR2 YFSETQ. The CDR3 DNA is TGCGCCAGCAGCCCCCGGGGTAGCGGGAGCACCGGGGAGCTGTTTTTT. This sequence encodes CASSPRGSGSTGELFF.

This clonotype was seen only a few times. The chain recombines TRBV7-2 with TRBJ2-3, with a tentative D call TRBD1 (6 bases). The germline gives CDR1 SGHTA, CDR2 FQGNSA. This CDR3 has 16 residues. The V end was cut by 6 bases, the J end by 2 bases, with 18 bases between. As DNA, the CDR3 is TGTGCCAGCAGGAAAGGGGGAACTGGAAACACAGATACGCAGTATTTT. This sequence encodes CASRKGGTGNTDTQYF.

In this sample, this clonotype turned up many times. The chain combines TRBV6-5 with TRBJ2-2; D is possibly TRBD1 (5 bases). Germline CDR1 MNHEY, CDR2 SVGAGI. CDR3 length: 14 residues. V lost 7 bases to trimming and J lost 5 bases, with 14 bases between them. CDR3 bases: TGTGCCAGCACCCTAAGGGGTCCTACCGGGGAGCTGTTTTTT. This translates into CASTLRGPTGELFF.

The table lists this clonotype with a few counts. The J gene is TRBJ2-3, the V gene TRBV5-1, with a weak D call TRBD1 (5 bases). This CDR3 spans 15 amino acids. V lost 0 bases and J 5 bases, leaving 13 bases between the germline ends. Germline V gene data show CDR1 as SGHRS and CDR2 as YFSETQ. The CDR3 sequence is CASSLAGSLGDTQYF. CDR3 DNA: TGCGCCAGCAGCTTGGCAGGGTCACTTGGAGATACGCAGTATTTT.

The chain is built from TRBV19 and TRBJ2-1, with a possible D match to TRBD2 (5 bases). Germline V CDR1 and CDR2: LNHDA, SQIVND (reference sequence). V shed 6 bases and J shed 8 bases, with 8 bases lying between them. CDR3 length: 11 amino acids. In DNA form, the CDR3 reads TGTGCCAGTAGGGACTTCGATGAGCAGTTCTTC. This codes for CASRDFDEQFF.